Following are 13 T cell receptor beta chains from one sample sequenced in a study of beta chain features in type 1 diabetes. What was sequenced were expressed TCRB transcripts, since all of the isolated RNA had been reverse transcribed. Produced via immunoSEQ multiplex PCR; TCRdb's table is partial and in-frame only. Among about 330,000 clones listed, 9.5% to 12% were seen once. The sample comprised naive CD4+ T cells from blood. The receptor set was obtained from a woman aged 25 to 39 in good health.

A few counts support this clone. The chain has TRBV30 and TRBJ2-7; 12 nucleotides agree with TRBD2. The germline V gene encodes CDR1 GTSNPN and CDR2 SVGIG (reference sequence). This CDR3 has 15 amino acids. The junction had 2 bases not matched to a gene; V was cut back by 2 bases and J by 0 bases. CDR3 sequence reads: CAWSLAGGFSYEQYF. Here the CDR3 DNA reads TGTGCCTGGAGTCTAGCGGGAGGGTTCTCCTACGAGCAGTACTTC. Complete variable domain (other parts from reference TRBV30 and TRBJ2-7): SQTIHQWPATLVQPVGSPLSLECTVEGTSNPNLYWYRQAAGRGLQLLFYSVGIGQISSEVPQNLSASRPQDRQFILSSKKLLLSDSGFYLCAWSLAGGFSYEQYFGPGTRLTVT.

The rearrangement joins TRBV7-9 to TRBJ1-2; no firm D call. There are 13 residues in the CDR3. Germline CDR1 SEHNR, CDR2 FQNEAQ (reference sequence). V lost 1 base to trimming and J lost 8 bases, with 11 bases between them. The DNA of the CDR3 is TGTGCCAGCAGCTTAGGACCAGCAGGAGGCTACACCTTC. The encoded protein is CASSLGPAGGYTF.

Only a few counts were recorded for this clone. The chain uses TRBV7-2 and TRBJ2-5; TRBD1 aligns across 10 bases. J lost 5 bases, V lost 5 bases, and 8 bases had no gene match. Looked up from germline, CDR1 is SGHTA and CDR2 is FQGNSA. The CDR3 has 15 amino acids. The CDR3 spells CASSTGTGVGETQYF. CDR3 bases: TGTGCCAGCAGCACCGGGACAGGGGTCGGGGAGACCCAGTACTTC.

This clone showed up just a few times. The chain joins TRBV29-1 to TRBJ2-1, with 9 bases aligning to TRBD2. CDR3 size: 14 residues. Germline CDR1 SQVTM, CDR2 ANQGSEA. After removal of 7 bases from V and 7 bases from J, the junction contained 11 bases not matched to a gene. Written as DNA, the CDR3 is TGCAGCGGTTATAGCGGGGGCTTCGGGAATGAGCAGTTCTTC. Encoded protein: CSGYSGGFGNEQFF.

The CDR3 nucleotides read TGTGCCAGCAGTTACTCCCTTAGCTCTGGAAACACCATATATTTT. It encodes CASSYSLSSGNTIYF. The chain recombines TRBV6-6 with TRBJ1-3; no definite D call. The CDR3 totals 15 residues. The ends were cut back, 0 bases at V and 0 bases at J, with 6 bases in the middle. In germline, CDR1 is MNHNY, CDR2 SVGAGI (reference sequence).

This chain uses TRBV6-5 with TRBJ2-7; the D gene is possibly TRBD1 (6 bases). Germline V gene lookup returns CDR1 MNHEY and CDR2 SVGAGI. The CDR3 is made up of 15 amino acids. The germline V and J ends were trimmed by 6 bases and 5 bases, with 20 bases remaining between them. CDR3 residues: CASRSGTLIFDEQYF. CDR3 nucleotides: TGTGCCAGCAGGTCCGGGACACTCATTTTCGACGAGCAGTACTTC.

Worth noting for this clone: Compared with germline, one end of the junction differs, possibly owing to a read error. The chain is built from TRBV7-7 and TRBJ2-1; D possibly corresponds to TRBD2 (6 bases). Germline CDR1 and CDR2: SSHAT and FNYEAQ (reference sequence). The CDR3 contains 18 residues. The CDR3 nucleotides are TGTGCTAGCAGGCCCCCAGGGAACCGGGGGACTGGCTACAATGAGCAGTTCTTC. It specifies CASRPPGNRGTGYNEQFF.

The chain combines TRBV11-2 with TRBJ2-1, with D possibly being TRBD1 (5 bases). The V end lost 5 bases, the J end lost 6 bases, and 11 bases lay between the germline ends. The CDR3 extends over 13 amino acids. Germline V CDR1 and CDR2: SGHAT, FQNNGV. This CDR3 reads CASSNDRSNEQFF. CDR3 nucleotides: TGTGCCAGCAGCAACGACAGATCCAATGAGCAGTTCTTC. Combining the CDR3 with reference TRBV11-2 and TRBJ2-1 gives the whole variable domain EAGVAQSPRYKIIEKRQSVAFWCNPISGHATLYWYQQILGQGPKLLIQFQNNGVVDDSQLPKDRFSAERLKGVDSTLKIQPAKLEDSAVYLCASSNDRSNEQFFGPGTRLTVL.

This clone was counted a few times. This rearrangement joins TRBV28 to TRBJ2-2, with a tentative D call TRBD2 (6 bases). V lost 8 bases and J lost 5, with 12 bases in between. Germline V gene data show CDR1 as MDHEN and CDR2 as SYDVKM. CDR3 length: 13 amino acids. CDR3 DNA sequence: TGTGCCAGCGACCGGAGGGTTACCGGGGAGCTGTTTTTT. It is translated as CASDRRVTGELFF.

This rearrangement joins TRBV4-2 to TRBJ2-1; 9 nucleotides align to TRBD1. Trimming removed 3 bases from V and 8 bases from J; junction bases left unmatched: 8. The CDR3 has 15 amino acids. In germline, CDR1 is LGHNA, CDR2 YNFKEQ. The CDR3 here is CASSQNPGQGYEQFF. The CDR3 DNA follows: TGTGCCAGCAGCCAGAACCCGGGACAGGGCTATGAGCAGTTCTTC.

This clone was counted between two and nine times. The chain uses TRBV5-1 and TRBJ2-5, with D uncertain. CDR3 length: 12 residues. V was clipped by 0 bases and J by 5 bases, with 5 bases between them. The germline CDR1 and CDR2 sequences are SGHRS and YFSETQ. The CDR3 sequence is CASSLDEETQYF. CDR3 coding DNA: TGCGCCAGCAGCTTGGACGAGGAGACCCAGTACTTC.

This clone was detected only a few times. The chain carries TRBV10-3 and TRBJ1-4, with TRBD1 matching 9 bases. J was trimmed by 0 bases and V by 3 bases; bases with no gene match: 5. This CDR3 spans 17 amino acids. Per germline, CDR1 ENHRY and CDR2 SYGVKD. CDR3 in DNA: TGTGCCATCAGTGACCCGGGACAGGGAGCAACTAATGAAAAACTGTTTTTT. As protein: CAISDPGQGATNEKLFF.

This clone was observed a handful of times. J is TRBJ1-5 and V is TRBV27; 8 positions agree with TRBD1. The CDR3 loop spans 14 amino acids. Trimming cost V 6 bases and J 1 base; bases outside gene matches: 2. Germline-derived CDR1 and CDR2 are MNHEY and SMNVEV (reference sequence). The CDR3 coding sequence is TGTGCCAGCAGAAACAGGGGGAGCAATCAGCCCCAGCATTTT. This gives the protein CASRNRGSNQPQHF.